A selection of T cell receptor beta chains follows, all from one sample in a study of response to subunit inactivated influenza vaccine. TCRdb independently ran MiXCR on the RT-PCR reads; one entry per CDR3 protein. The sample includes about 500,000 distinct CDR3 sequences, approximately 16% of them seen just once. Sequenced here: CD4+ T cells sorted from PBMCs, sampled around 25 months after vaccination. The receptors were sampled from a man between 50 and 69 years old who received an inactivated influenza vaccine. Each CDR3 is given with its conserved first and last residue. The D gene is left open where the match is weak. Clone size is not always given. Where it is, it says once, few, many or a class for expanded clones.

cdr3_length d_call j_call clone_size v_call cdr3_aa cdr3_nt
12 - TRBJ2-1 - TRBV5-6 CASSLGARGQFF TGTGCCAGCAGCTTGGGGGCCAGGGGGCAGTTCTTC
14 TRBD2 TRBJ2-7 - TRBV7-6 CASSLDSGGAEQYF TGTGCCAGCAGCTTAGATAGCGGGGGCGCCGAGCAGTACTTC
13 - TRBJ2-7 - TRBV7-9 CASSLDWDDEQYF TGTGCCAGCAGCTTAGATTGGGATGACGAGCAGTACTTC
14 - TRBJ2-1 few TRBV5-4 CATTRRGSYNEQFF TGTGCCACCACCCGTCGCGGGTCCTACAATGAGCAGTTCTTC
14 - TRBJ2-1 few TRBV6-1 CASMPGTAYNEQFF TGTGCCAGCATGCCTGGGACGGCCTACAATGAGCAGTTCTTC
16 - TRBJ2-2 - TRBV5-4 CASSLATGSNTGELFF TGTGCCAGCAGCTTGGCCACAGGCTCGAACACCGGGGAGCTGTTTTTT
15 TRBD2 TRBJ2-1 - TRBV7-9 CASSSIAGAYNEQFF TGTGCCAGCAGCTCTATAGCGGGCGCCTACAATGAGCAGTTCTTC
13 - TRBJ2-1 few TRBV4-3 CASSQEIGLEQFF TGCGCCAGCAGCCAAGAGATAGGCCTTGAGCAGTTCTTC
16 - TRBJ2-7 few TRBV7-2 CASSSSTARAGYEQYF TGTGCCAGCAGCTCCAGCACAGCTCGTGCGGGCTACGAGCAGTACTTC
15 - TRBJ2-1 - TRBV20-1 CSVRKTGMPYNEQFF TGCAGTGTAAGAAAGACGGGGATGCCCTACAATGAGCAGTTCTTC
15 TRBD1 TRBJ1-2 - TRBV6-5 CASSYLGTGGNGYTF TGTGCCAGCAGTTACCTCGGGACAGGGGGCAATGGCTACACCTTC
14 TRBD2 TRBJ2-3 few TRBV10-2 CASLAGLAVGTQYF TGCGCCAGCCTAGCCGGACTAGCAGTGGGCACGCAGTATTTT
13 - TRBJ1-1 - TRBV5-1 CASSPVMNTEAFF TGCGCCAGCAGCCCTGTTATGAACACTGAAGCTTTCTTT
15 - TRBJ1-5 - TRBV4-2 CASSQNTDSNQPQHF TGTGCCAGCAGCCAAAATACAGATAGCAATCAGCCCCAGCATTTT
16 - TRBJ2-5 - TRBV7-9 CASSSQGTFIRETQYF TGTGCCAGCAGCTCCCAAGGGACCTTCATCCGGGAGACCCAGTACTTC
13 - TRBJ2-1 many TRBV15 CATSRDFANEQFF TGTGCCACCAGCAGAGATTTCGCTAATGAGCAGTTCTTC
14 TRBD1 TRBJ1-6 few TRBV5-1 CASSVDRGRSPLHF TGCGCCAGCAGCGTGGACAGGGGGCGATCACCCCTCCACTTT
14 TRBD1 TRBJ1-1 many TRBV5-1 CASRQTGMNTEAFF TGCGCCAGCAGGCAGACAGGGATGAACACTGAAGCTTTCTTT
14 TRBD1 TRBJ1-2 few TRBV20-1 CSASLGGKNYGYTF TGCAGTGCTAGTTTAGGGGGCAAAAACTATGGCTACACCTTC
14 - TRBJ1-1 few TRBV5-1 CASSLRGTDTEAFF TGCGCCAGCAGCTTGCGGGGAACGGACACTGAAGCTTTCTTT
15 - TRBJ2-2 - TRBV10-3 CAISESRGVTGELFF TGTGCCATCAGTGAGTCGAGAGGGGTCACCGGGGAGCTGTTTTTT
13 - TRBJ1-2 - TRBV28 CASSSGTDYGYTF TGTGCCAGCAGTTCCGGGACGGATTATGGCTACACCTTC
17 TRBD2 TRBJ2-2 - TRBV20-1 CSARSGTSGSWAGELFF TGCAGTGCTAGATCTGGTACTAGCGGGAGTTGGGCCGGGGAGCTGTTTTTT
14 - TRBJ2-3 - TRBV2 CASRPEGVSDTQYF TGTGCCAGCAGGCCAGAAGGGGTCTCAGATACGCAGTATTTT
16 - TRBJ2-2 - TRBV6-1 CASTPLGSGNTGELFF TGTGCCAGCACCCCCCTAGGTAGCGGCAACACCGGGGAGCTGTTTTTT
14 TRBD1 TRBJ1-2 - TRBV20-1 CSAGRTGGNYGYTF TGCAGTGCTGGACGGACAGGGGGCAACTATGGCTACACCTTC
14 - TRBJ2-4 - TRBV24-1 CATSEAGTLNIQYF TGTGCCACCAGTGAGGCCGGGACCCTAAACATTCAGTACTTC
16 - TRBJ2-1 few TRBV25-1 CASSEFAGQRVNEQFF TGTGCCAGCAGTGAATTCGCAGGTCAGCGTGTGAATGAGCAGTTCTTC
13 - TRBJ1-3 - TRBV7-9 CAAGRRRGNTIYF TGTGCCGCGGGGAGAAGGAGGGGAAACACCATATATTTT
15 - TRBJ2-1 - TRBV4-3 CASSQDYSAYNEQFF TGCGCCAGCAGCCAAGATTATTCAGCCTACAATGAGCAGTTCTTC
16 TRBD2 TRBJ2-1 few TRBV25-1 CASSDSTSGRANEQFF TGTGCCAGCAGTGATTCGACTAGCGGGAGGGCCAATGAGCAGTTCTTC
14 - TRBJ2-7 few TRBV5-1 CASSRERPSYEQYF TGCGCCAGCAGCCGCGAACGGCCCAGCTACGAGCAGTACTTC
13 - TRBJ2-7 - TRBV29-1 CSVRTERPYEQYF TGCAGCGTCCGGACAGAGAGGCCTTACGAGCAGTACTTC
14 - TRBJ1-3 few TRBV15 CATSKEASGNTIYF TGTGCCACCAGCAAAGAGGCCTCTGGAAACACCATATATTTT
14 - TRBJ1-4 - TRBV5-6 CASSFGRSSRGLFF TGTGCCAGCAGCTTCGGCAGGTCAAGTAGGGGGCTGTTTTTT
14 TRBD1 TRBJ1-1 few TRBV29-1 CSVEGQGAWTEAFF TGCAGCGTTGAGGGACAGGGGGCTTGGACTGAAGCTTTCTTT
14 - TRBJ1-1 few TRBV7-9 CASSLITKNTEAFF TGTGCCAGCAGCCTTATCACGAAAAACACTGAAGCTTTCTTT
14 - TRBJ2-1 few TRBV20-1 CSANRDVNYNEQFF TGCAGTGCTAACAGGGATGTTAACTACAATGAGCAGTTCTTC
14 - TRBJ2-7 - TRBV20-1 CSAPRQGLPYEQYF TGCAGTGCTCCCAGACAGGGACTTCCCTACGAGCAGTACTTC